This passage covers 4 T cell receptor beta chains from one sample sequenced in a study of T cells in Graves' hyperthyroidism and ophthalmopathy. Regions amplified from RNA transcripts were the TCR beta CDR3 regions. Using the HTBI primer set, a first-round RT-PCR was run on the TCR CDR3. TCRdb re-derived calls from the multiplex PCR reads in MiXCR, one entry per CDR3 protein. The sample has around 620,000 distinct CDR3 sequences, 15% to 20% seen once; the top ten hold around 4%. The sequenced sample was blood. The receptors were gathered from a woman in her 30s with Graves' hyperthyroidism.

The chain employs TRBV28 and TRBJ2-2; TRBD2 agrees at 10 bases. Trimming cost V 3 bases and J 5 bases; bases outside gene matches: 3. CDR1 and CDR2 from the germline V gene are MDHEN and SYDVKM. The CDR3 spans 15 residues. The CDR3 nucleotides read TGTGCCAGCAGTTTGCTAGCGGGAGAAACCGGGGAGCTGTTTTTT. Protein product: CASSLLAGETGELFF.

The V call is TRBV9, the J call TRBJ2-5; TRBD2 agrees at 7 bases. The CDR3 covers 15 residues. With 3 bases clipped from V and 0 bases from J, the junction kept 5 bases outside the gene matches. The V gene's germline CDR1 is SGDLS and CDR2 YYNGEE. In nucleotides, the CDR3 is TGTGCCAGCAGCGCCTACGGGACTAACCAAGAGACCCAGTACTTC. This sequence encodes CASSAYGTNQETQYF.

This clonotype was seen many times. The chain uses TRBV3-1 and TRBJ2-7; maybe TRBD2 (6 bases). The CDR3 is 15 amino acids. The germline V gene encodes CDR1 LGHDT and CDR2 YNNKEL (reference sequence). V lost 3 bases and J 2 bases, leaving 14 bases between the germline ends. The CDR3 nucleotides read TGTGCCAGCAGCCAGCTTGGGGGGTTCGCCTACGAGCAGTACTTC. Translating it yields CASSQLGGFAYEQYF.

This clonotype was found a few times. The rearrangement uses TRBV13 and TRBJ1-2; 7 bases match TRBD1. This CDR3 comprises 15 residues. Germline loops: CDR1 PRHDT, CDR2 FYEKMQ (reference sequence). V was clipped by 5 bases and J by 4 bases; unmatched bases: 10. CDR3 residues: CASSLRGQIIYGYTF. The DNA of the CDR3 is TGTGCCAGCAGCCTTAGGGGACAGATCATCTATGGCTACACCTTC. Full variable domain (remainder filled in from reference TRBV13 and TRBJ1-2): AAGVIQSPRHLIKEKRETATLKCYPIPRHDTVYWYQQGPGQDPQFLISFYEKMQSDKGSIPDRFSAQQFSDYHSELNMSSLELGDSALYFCASSLRGQIIYGYTFGSGTRLTVV.